The table lists the clone carrying this TCR beta chain with a few counts. The antigen is not known. This specimen belongs to a study of post-analysis software for immune sequencing data. The study, taken as a whole, reports: About five TRBV segments were more frequent in patients than controls; TRBV5-6, TRBV5-1 and TRBV20-1 belonged to this group.

Unique molecular identifiers were carried by the TCR beta cDNA libraries. Each CDR3 protein is one row after TCRdb ran MiXCR on the PCR reads. The table records about 680,000 distinct CDR3 sequences, 55% to 60% of them present only once. The CDR3 contains 17 residues. Germline CDR1 is DFQATT and CDR2 is SNEGSKA (reference sequence). Trimming left V 3 bases short and J 5 bases short, with 23 bases between. This receptor was taken from a girl aged 2-15 years with multiple sclerosis. The sequenced sample was blood. The chain is built from TRBV20-1 and TRBJ2-1; D is uncertain. The CDR3 here is CSASPRSRDGYHNEQFF. DNA for the CDR3: TGCAGTGCTAGCCCGAGGTCTCGAGACGGATACCACAATGAGCAGTTCTTC.